This T cell receptor (beta chain) is from a study of blood T cell repertoires in COVID-19. Study information: There were acute and convalescent COVID-19 samples, and they came from the United States, Italy and Spain. In each case, the material was cDNA or gDNA derived from T cells, B-cell-depleted T cells, or PBMCs.

Original methodology: Reference gene primer amplification gave nucleated cell count estimates. Here immunoSEQ multiplex PCR was the method, and the copy in TCRdb shows in-frame clones only, minus some. V and J calls and clone size are copied from that table; D and trimming were computed from the DNA. Found here are under 200,000 clones, approximately 85% of them singletons; the top ten hold approximately 1.2%. This clonotype was sampled from a man in his sixties who had recovered from COVID-19. The sequencing sample was made of peripheral blood.

The CDR3 DNA reads as TGTGCCAGCTCACCACAACGGGACATCTTTACCGGGGAGCTGTTTTTT. This translates into CASSPQRDIFTGELFF. V and J are TRBV18 and TRBJ2-2; a possible D gene is TRBD1 (6 bases). Deletions cut 1 base from V and 5 bases from J, with 14 bases between. In germline, CDR1 is KGHSH, CDR2 LQKENI. This CDR3 spans 16 amino acids.